This T cell receptor (beta chain) was recorded in a study of monozygotic twins with inflammatory bowel disease. Findings and caveats of the study: Fewer shared clonotypes with others were found in IBD patients than in healthy twins, especially with disease activity.

The germline V gene encodes CDR1 SGHRS and CDR2 YFSETQ. The CDR3 is made up of 14 amino acids. A note on this clonotype: What it binds is not known.

After re-calling the 5' RACE reads, TCRdb lists one entry per CDR3 protein, DNA absent. Its table records some 99,000 distinct CDR3 sequences. Source material: blood. The chain combines TRBV5-1 with TRBJ2-1; without DNA, the TCRdb call of TRBD2 cannot be checked. The sequence was collected from a human donor with ulcerative colitis or Crohn's disease, or a healthy co-twin of an affected twin (not recorded which). The chain's CDR3 is CASTSGGSYNEQFF.